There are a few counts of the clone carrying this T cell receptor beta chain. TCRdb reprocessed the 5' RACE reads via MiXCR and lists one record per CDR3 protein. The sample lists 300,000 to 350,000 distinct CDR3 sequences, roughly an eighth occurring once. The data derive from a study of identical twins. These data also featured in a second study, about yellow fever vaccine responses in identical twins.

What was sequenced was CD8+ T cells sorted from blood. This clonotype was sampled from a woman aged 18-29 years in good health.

The CDR3 sequence: CASSPRGTGGMSDTQYF. The CDR3 region has the DNA TGCGCCAGCAGCCCCCGCGGGACAGGGGGCATGTCAGATACGCAGTATTTT. V is TRBV4-1 and J is TRBJ2-3; TRBD1 matches 12 bases. CDR3 length: 17 residues. CDR1 is MGHRA, CDR2 YSYEKL, per germline. The ends lost 4 bases at V and 4 bases at J; junction bases unmatched: 9.